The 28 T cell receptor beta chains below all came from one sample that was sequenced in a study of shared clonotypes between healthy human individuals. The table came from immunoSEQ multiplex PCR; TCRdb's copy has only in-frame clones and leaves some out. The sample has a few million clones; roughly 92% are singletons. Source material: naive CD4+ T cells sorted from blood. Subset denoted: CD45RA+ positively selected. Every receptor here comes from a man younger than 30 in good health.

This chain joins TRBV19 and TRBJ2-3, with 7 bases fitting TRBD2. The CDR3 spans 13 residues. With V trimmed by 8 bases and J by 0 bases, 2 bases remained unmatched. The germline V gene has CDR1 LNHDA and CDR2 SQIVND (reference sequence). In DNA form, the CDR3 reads TGTGCCAGTCATAGCGGGAGCACAGATACGCAGTATTTT. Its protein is CASHSGSTDTQYF.

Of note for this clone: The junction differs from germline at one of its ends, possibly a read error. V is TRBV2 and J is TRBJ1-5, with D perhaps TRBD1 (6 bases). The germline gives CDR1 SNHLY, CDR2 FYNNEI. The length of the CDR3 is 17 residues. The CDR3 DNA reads TGTGCCAGTAGTGACCCTGGCAGGGGTAATAGCAATCAGCCCCAGCATTTT. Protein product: CASSDPGRGNSNQPQHF.

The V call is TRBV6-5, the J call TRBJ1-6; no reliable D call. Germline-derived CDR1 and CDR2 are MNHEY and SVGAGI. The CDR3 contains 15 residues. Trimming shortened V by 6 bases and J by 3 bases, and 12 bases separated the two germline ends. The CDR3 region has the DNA TGTGCCAGCAGCGGGAGCGGCGGCTATAATTCACCCCTCCACTTT. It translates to CASSGSGGYNSPLHF.

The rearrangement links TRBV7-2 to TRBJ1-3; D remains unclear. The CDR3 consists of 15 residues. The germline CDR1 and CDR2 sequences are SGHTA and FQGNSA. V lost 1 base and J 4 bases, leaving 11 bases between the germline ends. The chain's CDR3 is CASSLGITVGNTIYF. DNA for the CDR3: TGTGCCAGCAGCTTAGGGATAACAGTGGGAAACACCATATATTTT.

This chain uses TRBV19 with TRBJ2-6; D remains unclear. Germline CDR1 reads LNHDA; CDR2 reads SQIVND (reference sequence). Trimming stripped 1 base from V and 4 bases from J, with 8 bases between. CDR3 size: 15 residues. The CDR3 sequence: CASSIAGLGANVLTF. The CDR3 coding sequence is TGTGCCAGTAGTATAGCCGGGCTCGGGGCCAACGTCCTGACTTTC.

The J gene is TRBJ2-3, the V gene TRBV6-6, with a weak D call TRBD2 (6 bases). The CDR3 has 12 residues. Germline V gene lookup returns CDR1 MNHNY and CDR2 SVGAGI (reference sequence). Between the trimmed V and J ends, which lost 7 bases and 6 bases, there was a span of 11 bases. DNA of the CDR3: TGTGCCAGCACCTGGGGGGAGGATACGCAGTATTTT. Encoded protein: CASTWGEDTQYF.

CDR3 nucleotides: TGCGCCAGCAGCTCGACGGACTACGGGAGCACAGATACGCAGTATTTT. As protein: CASSSTDYGSTDTQYF. The chain joins TRBV5-1 to TRBJ2-3; perhaps TRBD2 as D (6 bases). Germline CDR1 SGHRS, CDR2 YFSETQ. The CDR3 consists of 16 residues. With 3 bases removed from V and 0 bases from J, the gap between germline ends came to 14 bases. The variable domain in full, completed from reference TRBV5-1 and TRBJ2-3, reads KAGVTQTPRYLIKTRGQQVTLSCSPISGHRSVSWYQQTPGQGLQFLFEYFSETQRNKGNFPGRFSGRQFSNSRSEMNVSTLELGDSALYLCASSSTDYGSTDTQYFGPGTRLTVL.

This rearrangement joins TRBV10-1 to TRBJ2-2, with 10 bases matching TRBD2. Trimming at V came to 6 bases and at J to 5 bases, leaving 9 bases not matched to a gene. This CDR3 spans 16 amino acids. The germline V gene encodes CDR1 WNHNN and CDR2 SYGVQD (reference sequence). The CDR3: CASRERTSGLTGELFF. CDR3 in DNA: TGCGCCAGCAGAGAAAGGACTAGCGGCCTAACCGGGGAGCTGTTTTTT.

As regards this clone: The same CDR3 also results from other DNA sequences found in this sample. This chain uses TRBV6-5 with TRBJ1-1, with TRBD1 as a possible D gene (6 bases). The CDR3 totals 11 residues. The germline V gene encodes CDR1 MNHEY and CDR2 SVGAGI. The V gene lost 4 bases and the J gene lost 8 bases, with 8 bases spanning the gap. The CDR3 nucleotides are TGTGCCAGCAGTTCGACAGGCGAAGCTTTCTTT. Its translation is CASSSTGEAFF.

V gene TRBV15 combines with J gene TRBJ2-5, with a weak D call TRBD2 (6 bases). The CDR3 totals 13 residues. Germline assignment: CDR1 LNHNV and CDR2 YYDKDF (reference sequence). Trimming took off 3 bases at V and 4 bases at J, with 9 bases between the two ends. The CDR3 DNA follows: TGTGCCACCAGCAGGCGGGGCCCAGAGACCCAGTACTTC. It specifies CATSRRGPETQYF.

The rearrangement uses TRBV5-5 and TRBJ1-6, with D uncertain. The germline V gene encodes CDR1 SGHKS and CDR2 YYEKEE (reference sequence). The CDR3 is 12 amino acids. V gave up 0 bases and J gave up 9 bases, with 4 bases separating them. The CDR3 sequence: CASSLDTSPLHF. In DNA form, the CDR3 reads TGTGCCAGCAGCTTGGACACTTCACCCCTCCACTTT.

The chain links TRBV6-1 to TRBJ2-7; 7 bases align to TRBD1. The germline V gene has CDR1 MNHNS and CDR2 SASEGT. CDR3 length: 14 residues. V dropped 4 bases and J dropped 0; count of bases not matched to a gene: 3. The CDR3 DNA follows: TGTGCCAGCAGTGCGGGACAGACCTCCTACGAGCAGTACTTC. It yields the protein CASSAGQTSYEQYF.

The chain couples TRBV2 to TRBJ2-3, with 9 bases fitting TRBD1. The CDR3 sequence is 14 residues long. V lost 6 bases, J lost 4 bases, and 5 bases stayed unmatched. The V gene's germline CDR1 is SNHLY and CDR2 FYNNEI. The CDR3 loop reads CASRNGQGPDTQYF. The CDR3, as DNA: TGTGCCAGCAGAAACGGACAGGGGCCAGATACGCAGTATTTT.

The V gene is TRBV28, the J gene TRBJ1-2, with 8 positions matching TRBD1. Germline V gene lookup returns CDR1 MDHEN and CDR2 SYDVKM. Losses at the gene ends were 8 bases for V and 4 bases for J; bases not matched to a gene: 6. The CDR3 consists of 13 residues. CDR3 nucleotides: TGTGCCAGCCGAAAGACAGGGGTCTATGGCTACACCTTC. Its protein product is CASRKTGVYGYTF.

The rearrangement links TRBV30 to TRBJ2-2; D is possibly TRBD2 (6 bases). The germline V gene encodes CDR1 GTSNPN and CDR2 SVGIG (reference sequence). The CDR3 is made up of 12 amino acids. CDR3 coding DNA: TGTGCGCGGGGCGACCATAATCAGGAGCTGTTTTTT. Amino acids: CARGDHNQELFF. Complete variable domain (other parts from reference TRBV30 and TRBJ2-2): SQTIHQWPATLVQPVGSPLSLECTVEGTSNPNLYWYRQAAGRGLQLLFYSVGIGQISSEVPQNLSASRPQDRQFILSSKKLLLSDSGFYLCARGDHNQELFFGEGSRLTVL.

In DNA, the CDR3 is TGTGCCAGCAGCTTAGGGACAGCTGAAGCTTTCTTT. It translates to CASSLGTAEAFF. This chain joins TRBV11-2 and TRBJ1-1, with D tentatively TRBD1 (6 bases). V was pared by 1 base and J by 6 bases, with 6 bases between. Germline V gives CDR1 SGHAT, CDR2 FQNNGV. The CDR3 length is 12 residues.

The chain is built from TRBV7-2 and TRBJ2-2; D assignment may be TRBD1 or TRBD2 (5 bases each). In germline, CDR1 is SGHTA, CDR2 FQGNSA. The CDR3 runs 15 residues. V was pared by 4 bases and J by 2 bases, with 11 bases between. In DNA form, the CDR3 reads TGTGCCAGCAGCTCCGGGGCTCTTAACACCGGGGAGCTGTTTTTT. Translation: CASSSGALNTGELFF.

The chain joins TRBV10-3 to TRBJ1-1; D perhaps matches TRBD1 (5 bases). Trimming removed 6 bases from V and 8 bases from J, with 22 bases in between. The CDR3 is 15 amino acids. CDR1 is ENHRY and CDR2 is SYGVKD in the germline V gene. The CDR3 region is CAIRPSEAGTSEAFF. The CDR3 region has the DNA TGTGCCATCAGGCCCTCGGAGGCAGGGACTTCCGAAGCTTTCTTT.

The CDR3 loop is CASNRDGVSNQPQHF. The DNA for the CDR3 is TGTGCCAGCAACCGAGACGGAGTTAGCAATCAGCCCCAGCATTTT. The V and J genes are TRBV6-6 and TRBJ1-5; D not certain. The CDR3 is 15 residues long. The germline CDR1 and CDR2 sequences are MNHNY and SVGAGI (reference sequence). V lost 7 bases, J lost 0 bases, and 13 bases lay in between.

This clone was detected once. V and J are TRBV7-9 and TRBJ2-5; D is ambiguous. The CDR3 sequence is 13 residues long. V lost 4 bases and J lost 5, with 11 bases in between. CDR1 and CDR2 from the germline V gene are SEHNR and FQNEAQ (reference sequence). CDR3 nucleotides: TGTGCCAGCAGCTCTCGAGAAGGGGAGACCCAGTACTTC. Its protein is CASSSREGETQYF.

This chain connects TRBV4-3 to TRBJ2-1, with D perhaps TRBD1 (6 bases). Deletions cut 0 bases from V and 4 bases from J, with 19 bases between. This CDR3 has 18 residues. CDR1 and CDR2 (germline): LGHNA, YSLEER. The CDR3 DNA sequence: TGCGCCAGCAGCCAAGATTGGGCAGGGGCCATCGTTTACAATGAGCAGTTCTTC. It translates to CASSQDWAGAIVYNEQFF.

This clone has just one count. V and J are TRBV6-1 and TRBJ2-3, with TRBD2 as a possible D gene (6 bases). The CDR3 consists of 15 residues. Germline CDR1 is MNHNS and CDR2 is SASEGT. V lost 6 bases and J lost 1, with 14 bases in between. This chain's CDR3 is CASSYREYGTDTQYF. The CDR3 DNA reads TGTGCCAGCAGCTACCGGGAGTATGGCACAGATACGCAGTATTTT.

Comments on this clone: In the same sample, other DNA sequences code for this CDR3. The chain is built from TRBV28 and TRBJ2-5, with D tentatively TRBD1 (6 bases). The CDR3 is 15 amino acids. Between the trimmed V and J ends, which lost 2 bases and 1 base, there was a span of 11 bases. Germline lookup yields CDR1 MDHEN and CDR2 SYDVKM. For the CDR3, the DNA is TGTGCCAGCAGTTTAGGGCAGGGGCCCCAAGAGACCCAGTACTTC. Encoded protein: CASSLGQGPQETQYF.

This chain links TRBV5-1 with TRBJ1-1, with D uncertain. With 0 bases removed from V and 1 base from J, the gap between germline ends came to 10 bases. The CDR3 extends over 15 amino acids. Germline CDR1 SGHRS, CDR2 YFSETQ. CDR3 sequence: CASSLVPAGNTEAFF. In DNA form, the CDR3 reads TGCGCCAGCAGCTTGGTCCCGGCCGGGAACACTGAAGCTTTCTTT.

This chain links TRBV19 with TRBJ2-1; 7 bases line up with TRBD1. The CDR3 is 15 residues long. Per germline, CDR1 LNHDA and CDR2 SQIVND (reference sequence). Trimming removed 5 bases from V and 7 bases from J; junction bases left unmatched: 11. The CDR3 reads CASSALTGTVNEQFF. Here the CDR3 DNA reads TGTGCCAGTAGTGCCCTGACGGGGACAGTGAATGAGCAGTTCTTC.

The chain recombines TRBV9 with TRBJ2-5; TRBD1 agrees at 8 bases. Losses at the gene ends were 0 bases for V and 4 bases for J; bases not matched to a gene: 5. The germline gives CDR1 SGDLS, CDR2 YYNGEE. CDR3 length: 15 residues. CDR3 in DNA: TGTGCCAGCAGCGTAGATGGGCAGGGGGCAGAGACCCAGTACTTC. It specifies CASSVDGQGAETQYF. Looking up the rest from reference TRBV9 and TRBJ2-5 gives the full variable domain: DSGVTQTPKHLITATGQRVTLRCSPRSGDLSVYWYQQSLDQGLQFLIQYYNGEERAKGNILERFSAQQFPDLHSELNLSSLELGDSALYFCASSVDGQGAETQYFGPGTRLLVL.

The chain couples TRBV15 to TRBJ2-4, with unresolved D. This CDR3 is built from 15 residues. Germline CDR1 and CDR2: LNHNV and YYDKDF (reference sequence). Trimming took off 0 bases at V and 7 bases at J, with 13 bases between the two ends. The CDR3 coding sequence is TGTGCCACCAGCAGAGACCCGACGGAGACTAACATTCAGTACTTC. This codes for CATSRDPTETNIQYF.

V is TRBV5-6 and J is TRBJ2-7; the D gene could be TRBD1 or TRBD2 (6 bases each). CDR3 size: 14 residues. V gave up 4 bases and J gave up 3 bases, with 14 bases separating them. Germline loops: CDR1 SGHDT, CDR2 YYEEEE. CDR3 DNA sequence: TGTGCCAGCAGCCCCGACGGGGGCGGCTACGAGCAGTACTTC. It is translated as CASSPDGGGYEQYF.